The TCR beta chain under discussion was sequenced for a study of T cell changes during pregnancy in multiple sclerosis (dated by TCRdb to about 2019). For context, the study as a whole: Changes in the T cell repertoire over the course of pregnancy were examined in this study in women with multiple sclerosis.

On this clone: Its specific antigen is unknown. Base qualities are not recorded, but no much larger clone differs from it by a single base.

Library preparation was by the immunoSEQ multiplex PCR assay. TCRdb limited this immuneACCESS table to in-frame rearrangements with V and J called. A share of clones is missing; checked studies link under half to unresolved V genes, and the rest is unexplained. This sample is represented by 55,000 to 70,000 clones; 75% to 95% of them were singletons. Around 2.1% of the sample lies in the top ten. The sample was peripheral blood, taken in the first trimester of pregnancy. The source is a female donor in good health, enrolled as a control in a pregnancy study.

Read as DNA, the sequence is TGTGCCTGGAGTGCAGGGGACGGATCTAACTATGGCTACACCTTC. Its protein reads: CAWSAGDGSNYGYTF. The chain is assembled from TRBV30 and TRBJ1-2, with TRBD1 perhaps the D gene, on 6 matching bases. Its CDR3 holds 15 amino acids, cysteine through phenylalanine. Here the CDR3 DNA is all that survives: 45 bases in frame from base 1. CDR1 is given as GTSNPN and CDR2 as SVGIG, both from the germline V gene (reference sequence). V gives up 1 base and J gives up 0 bases, and the segment between their germline ends measures 12 bases.